These T cell receptor beta chains were read from a single sample in a study of beta chain features in type 1 diabetes. The repertoire was sequenced with immunoSEQ multiplex PCR; TCRdb's copy has only in-frame clones and lacks some. The sample yields some 400,000 clones, more than 13% seen once. The sequencing input was naive CD4+ T cells from blood. The receptors derive from a woman between 18 and 29 years old in good health. The CDR3 runs from the conserved cysteine through the conserved F or W. Each record gives: V gene, clone size, D gene, J gene, CDR3 DNA, CDR3 protein. The D gene is left open where the match is weak. Clone size appears in some rows only: once, few, many, or a class for an expanded clone.

TRBV6-5,few,NA,TRBJ2-1,TGTGCCAGCAGCTCCAGCGGACTCTGGAATGAGCAGTTCTTC,CASSSSGLWNEQFF
TRBV28,NA,NA,TRBJ1-1,TGTGCCAGCAGTTTGGCCCCTGAAGCTTTCTTT,CASSLAPEAFF
TRBV7-2,few,NA,TRBJ1-4,TGTGCCAGCAGCCTTGTGGTGGGGGCGCTTGGTGAAAAACTGTTTTTT,CASSLVVGALGEKLFF
TRBV5-1,NA,TRBD2,TRBJ2-1,TGCGCCAGCAGGGGACTAGCGGGACCCACCGGATACAATGAGCAGTTCTTC,CASRGLAGPTGYNEQFF
TRBV4-1,few,NA,TRBJ1-2,TGCGCCAGCAGCCCAGGGGACGGCTATGGCTACACCTTC,CASSPGDGYGYTF
TRBV5-4,NA,TRBD1,TRBJ1-2,TGTGCCAGCAGGGGACAGGGAGACGGCTACACCTTC,CASRGQGDGYTF
TRBV28,few,TRBD2,TRBJ2-7,TGTGCCAGCAGCCCGACTAGCGGGCGGACCTACGAGCAGTACTTC,CASSPTSGRTYEQYF
TRBV30,NA,TRBD2,TRBJ2-7,TGTGCCTGGAGTCATCCGCTAGCGGGAGTAATCTCCCACGAGCAGTACTTC,CAWSHPLAGVISHEQYF
TRBV2,few,NA,TRBJ2-5,TGTGCCAGCAGTTCCGCAGAGGGCCAAGAGACCCAGTACTTC,CASSSAEGQETQYF
TRBV4-2,NA,NA,TRBJ1-2,TGTGCCAGCAGTCGGGAGACACGTACCGGGAACTATGGCTACACCTTC,CASSRETRTGNYGYTF
TRBV4-3,NA,TRBD2,TRBJ2-4,TGCGCCAGCAGCCATACTCTAGCGGGAGGGGCCAAAAACATTCAGTACTTC,CASSHTLAGGAKNIQYF
TRBV4-3,few,TRBD2,TRBJ2-1,TGCGCCAGCAGCCAAGATCGTAGCGGGAGCTCCTACAATGAGCAGTTCTTC,CASSQDRSGSSYNEQFF
TRBV4-2,NA,TRBD2,TRBJ2-3,TGTGCCAGCAGCCTCACTAGCGGGAGGGCCGATCGCACAGATACGCAGTATTTT,CASSLTSGRADRTDTQYF
TRBV28,few,NA,TRBJ2-7,TGTGCCAGCAGTGGCCCCTTTGGTTACGAGCAGTACTTC,CASSGPFGYEQYF
TRBV7-2,few,TRBD2,TRBJ2-7,TGTGCCAGCAGCTTAGCGCCCGGGACTAGCGGCTCCTACGAGCAGTACTTC,CASSLAPGTSGSYEQYF